A selection of T cell receptor beta chains follows, all from one sample in a study of shared clonotypes between healthy human individuals. Using immunoSEQ multiplex PCR, the repertoire was profiled, and TCRdb retains in-frame clones only, with some absent. The data contain approximately 2.5 million clones, roughly 92% of them singletons. Material: naive CD4+ T cells sorted from blood. Every receptor here comes from a man between 18 and 29 years old in good health. CDR3s include the opening cysteine and the closing phenylalanine or tryptophan. A D gene is named only where the DNA matches it firmly. Some rows have no size entry. The others give once, few or many, or a class for an expanded clone.

j_call | clone_size | v_call | d_call | cdr3_nt | cdr3_aa
TRBJ1-6 | - | TRBV6-5 | - | TGTGCCAGCTCTAGATCTACGGATTCACCCCTCCACTTT | CASSRSTDSPLHF
TRBJ1-5 | - | TRBV7-2 | TRBD1 | TGTGCCAGCAGCCTTCGGACAGGGCACAATAGCAATCAGCCCCAGCATTTT | CASSLRTGHNSNQPQHF
TRBJ2-7 | - | TRBV28 | - | TGTGCCAGCAGTTCGTCCCTCGGGCGGGGTGGTTCCTACGAGCAGTACTTC | CASSSSLGRGGSYEQYF
TRBJ1-6 | - | TRBV5-8 | - | TGTGCCAGCAGCTTGGGGGAAGGACAGATATCCTATAATTCACCCCTCCACTTT | CASSLGEGQISYNSPLHF
TRBJ1-5 | - | TRBV27 | - | TGTGCCAGCAGTCCCGTCCCCTCAGGGGAGTGGGGTAGCCATCAGCCCCAGCATTTT | CASSPVPSGEWGSHQPQHF
TRBJ2-1 | once | TRBV5-1 | - | TGCGCCAGCAGCTTGCTGATTAATGAGCAGCTCTTC | CASSLLINEQLF
TRBJ1-2 | - | TRBV18 | - | TGTGCCAGCTCCCGAGGATTCGACTACACCTTC | CASSRGFDYTF
TRBJ1-1 | few | TRBV18 | - | TGTGCCAGCTCACCACCCCAGACAGGAGGACCCACTGAAGCTTTCTTT | CASSPPQTGGPTEAFF
TRBJ1-5 | - | TRBV14 | TRBD1 | TGTGCCAGCAGCCAAGGGGGACAGTCGCTAAATCAGCCCCAGCATTTT | CASSQGGQSLNQPQHF
TRBJ2-5 | - | TRBV5-1 | - | TGCGCCAGCAGATTGGATGCTGAATCATTCAAGACCCAGTACTTC | CASRLDAESFKTQYF
TRBJ2-5 | once | TRBV5-1 | - | TGCGCCAGCAGCGACCCCCTTGAGACCCAGTACTTC | CASSDPLETQYF
TRBJ2-5 | - | TRBV27 | - | TGTGCCAGCAGGCGGACAGCACAAGAGACCCAGTACTTC | CASRRTAQETQYF
TRBJ1-1 | - | TRBV10-3 | TRBD1 | TGTGCCATCAGACCCACAGGGGTAGCGGCTGAAGCTTTCTTT | CAIRPTGVAAEAFF
TRBJ1-4 | once | TRBV2 | - | TGTGCCAGCAGTGTATCATCCGGGGTTAATGAAAAACTGTTTTTT | CASSVSSGVNEKLFF
TRBJ2-1 | - | TRBV10-3 | - | TGTGCCATCAAGGAGGGGGCCGGGGACGAGCAGTTCTTC | CAIKEGAGDEQFF
TRBJ2-5 | - | TRBV27 | - | TGTGCCAGCAGTTTCGAGGCGGGGGAGACCCAGTACTTC | CASSFEAGETQYF
TRBJ2-5 | - | TRBV5-1 | - | TGCGCCAGCAGCAACGGGACTCAGGGGGAGACCCAGTACTTC | CASSNGTQGETQYF
TRBJ1-4 | - | TRBV11-2 | - | TGTGCCAGCAGCTTAGACCCAGCAACTAATGAAAAACTGTTTTTT | CASSLDPATNEKLFF
TRBJ2-7 | - | TRBV7-2 | TRBD2 | TGTGCCAGCAGCTCCCGACTAGCGCGCAGCTCCTACGAGCAGTACTTC | CASSSRLARSSYEQYF
TRBJ2-1 | - | TRBV7-9 | - | TGTGCCACCCGACGAGGGGCACAAAACAATGAGCAGTTCTTC | CATRRGAQNNEQFF
TRBJ2-2 | - | TRBV6-1 | - | TGTGCCAGCAGTGATCCTCAGGTTTTTACCGGGGAGCTGTTTTTT | CASSDPQVFTGELFF
TRBJ1-1 | - | TRBV6-5 | - | TGTGCCAGCAGTTACGGCTGGACAGACATGAACACTGAAGCTTTCTTT | CASSYGWTDMNTEAFF
TRBJ1-1 | - | TRBV2 | TRBD1 | TGTGCCAGCAGGGAGACAGGGTATGCTTTCTTT | CASRETGYAFF
TRBJ2-2 | - | TRBV4-1 | - | TGCGCCAGCAGCCCGGGACTCCTAACCGGGGAGCTGTTTTTT | CASSPGLLTGELFF
TRBJ1-1 | - | TRBV18 | - | TGTGCCAGCTCACGACGGGACTCTTCTATGAACACTGAAGCTTTCTTT | CASSRRDSSMNTEAFF
TRBJ2-1 | - | TRBV6-1 | TRBD2 | TGTGCCAGCAGTGGATTGGGACTAGCGGGGGGTCCCAGCTCCTACAATGAGCAGTTCTTC | CASSGLGLAGGPSSYNEQFF
TRBJ2-5 | - | TRBV18 | - | TGTGCCAGCTCACCAAAGGTAGTAGAGACCCAGTACTTC | CASSPKVVETQYF
TRBJ2-1 | - | TRBV27 | - | TGTGCCAGCAGTTTCCAACACCGGGGTCCTTACAATGAGCAGTTCTTC | CASSFQHRGPYNEQFF
TRBJ1-1 | - | TRBV27 | TRBD1 | TGTGCCAGCTACCGACAGGGGCCATCTACTGCCACTGAAGCTTTCTTT | CASYRQGPSTATEAFF
TRBJ2-5 | - | TRBV28 | - | TGTGCCAGCAGTTTTGGAGCCAGCCCAGAGACCCAGTACTTC | CASSFGASPETQYF
TRBJ2-5 | - | TRBV25-1 | - | TGTGCCAGCATAGAGGAATGGGACGGCCAAGAGACCCAGTACTTC | CASIEEWDGQETQYF
TRBJ1-5 | - | TRBV4-1 | TRBD1 | TGCGCCAGCAGCCAGGGCCCGGGCAGGGGGCCTCAGCCCCAGCATTTT | CASSQGPGRGPQPQHF
TRBJ2-2 | - | TRBV6-5 | - | TGTGCCAGCAGTATTCAGGGTTTGTTAACCGGGGAGCTGTTTTTT | CASSIQGLLTGELFF